This TCR beta chain was captured in a study of chemoradiotherapy in HPV16-positive cancers. The protocol was immunoSEQ multiplex PCR, while the TCRdb copy is restricted to in-frame clones and leaves out a portion. Among some 500 clones listed, roughly 85% were seen once. Study results and limitations: Candidate HPV-specific clones and E7-related TCR motifs grew in tumor during treatment.

As regards this clone: The antigen is not known.

The sequencing used tumor tissue, collected from a patient who underwent chemoradiotherapy. The sequence came from a human donor with HPV-associated anogenital cancer.

The CDR3 loop is CASSMVAGGLFNEQFF. CDR3 bases: TGTGCCAGTAGTATGGTGGCGGGGGGGCTTTTCAATGAGCAGTTCTTC. The chain employs TRBV19 and TRBJ2-1; 9 nucleotides match TRBD2. CDR1 and CDR2 from the germline V gene are LNHDA and SQIVND (reference sequence). CDR3 size: 16 residues. Unmatched junction bases numbered 9, after V lost 3 bases and J lost 6 bases. Drawing the rest from reference TRBV19 and TRBJ2-1, the complete variable domain is DGGITQSPKYLFRKEGQNVTLSCEQNLNHDAMYWYRQDPGQGLRLIYYSQIVNDFQKGDIAEGYSVSREKKESFPLTVTSAQKNPTAFYLCASSMVAGGLFNEQFFGPGTRLTVL.